This TCR beta chain was sequenced for a study of blood T cells in healthy people across ages. Study in general: Per every two T cells, about one barcoded beta molecule was captured by template switching.

Primers used in a second PCR of roughly 6 to 12 cycles were a sample-barcoded 5' primer and a J-beta primer mix. From each sample, at least 3 million paired-end reads containing CDR3 were obtained. Using its own MiXCR run on the 5' RACE reads, TCRdb lists one record per CDR3 protein. Here the sample spans about 640,000 distinct CDR3 sequences, approximately 40% being singletons. The V end lost 5 bases, the J end lost 4 bases, and 15 bases lay between the germline ends. This CDR3 spans 14 amino acids. Germline V gene sequence: CDR1 SGHTA, CDR2 FQGNSA. Sample: blood. The chain joins TRBV7-2 to TRBJ2-7; perhaps TRBD1 as D (7 bases). This sequence was found in a man older than 75 in good health. CDR3 in amino acids: CASSAAPGGYEQYF. CDR3 nucleotide sequence: TGTGCCAGCAGCGCAGCCCCAGGGGGGTACGAGCAGTACTTC.